Reported below is one TCR beta chain. As yet, its antigen is unknown. The data originate from a study of graft-versus-host responses after intestinal transplantation. The wider study: Once they had received anti-thymocyte globulin induction, all recipients took tacrolimus and steroids for approximately 3 years. Study-wide results and limits: Ileal or blood samples showed some GvH clones first, and such clones were also found in recipient marrow.

Profiling relied on immunoSEQ multiplex PCR, and the TCRdb table lists in-frame clones only, not all of them. Altogether about 120,000 clones are present, less than 95% being singletons, with the ten largest covering roughly 0.2%. Germline CDR1 LNHDA, CDR2 SQIVND (reference sequence). The CDR3 extends over 15 amino acids. The TCR sequence derives from a human donor who received an intestinal transplant. The sequencing used unstimulated CD4+ T cells sorted from spleen or lymph node cells, collected before intestinal transplant. The chain links TRBV19 to TRBJ2-5; 8 nucleotides match TRBD1. The J call may be wrong; the DNA end is better matched by TRBJ2-7. The CDR3 is CASSIETGVSYEQYF. CDR3 DNA: TGTGCCAGTAGTATAGAGACAGGGGTCTCCTACGAGCAGTACTTC.